This TCR beta chain was recorded in a study of blood T cell repertoires in COVID-19. In the study overall: The United States, Italy and Spain provided the acute and convalescent COVID-19 samples. In each case, the material was cDNA or gDNA derived from T cells, B-cell-depleted T cells, or PBMCs.

Germline V gene sequence: CDR1 MNHNY, CDR2 SVGAGI (reference sequence). The CDR3 length is 14 residues. Germline trimming cut 4 bases from V and 5 bases from J; bases unmatched to any gene: 4. In the original workflow: From reference gene primer amplification, estimates of nucleated cell counts were derived. Assay used: immunoSEQ multiplex PCR; TCRdb lists only in-frame clones, some missing. For V, J and clone size, that table is used; D and trimming come from the DNA. The sample records about 180,000 clones, 90% to 95% being singletons. This sequence joins TRBV6-6 and TRBJ2-1; 8 positions agree with TRBD2. Sequenced sample: peripheral blood. The receptor was derived from a man aged 45-65 years with acute or convalescent COVID-19. CDR3 in amino acids: CASSSRAGDNEQFF. CDR3 nucleotide sequence: TGTGCCAGCAGTTCCAGAGCGGGGGACAATGAGCAGTTCTTC.